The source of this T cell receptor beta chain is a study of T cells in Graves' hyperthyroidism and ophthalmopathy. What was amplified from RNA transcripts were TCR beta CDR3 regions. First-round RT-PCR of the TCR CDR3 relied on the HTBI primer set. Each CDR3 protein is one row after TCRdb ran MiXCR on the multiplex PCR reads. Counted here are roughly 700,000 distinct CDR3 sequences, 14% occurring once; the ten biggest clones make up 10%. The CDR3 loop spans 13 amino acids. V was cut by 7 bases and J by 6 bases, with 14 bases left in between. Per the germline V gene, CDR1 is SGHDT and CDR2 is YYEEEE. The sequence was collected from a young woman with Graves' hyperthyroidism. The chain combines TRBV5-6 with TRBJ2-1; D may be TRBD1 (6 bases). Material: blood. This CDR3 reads CASLQGPVNEQFF. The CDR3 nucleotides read TGTGCCAGCCTACAGGGACCTGTCAATGAGCAGTTCTTC.